A single sample is the source of the 4 T cell receptor beta chains below, sequenced in a study of T cells after yellow fever vaccination. From the 5' RACE reads, TCRdb called clonotypes with MiXCR, one entry per CDR3 protein. The top ten clones hold 14% to 15% of a sample with some 600,000 distinct CDR3 sequences, 9% to 15% of them seen once. Sequencing was performed on PBMCs, taken on the day of the yellow fever booster vaccination. These receptors were collected from a man aged 30 to 39 who received the YFV17D yellow fever vaccine.

This clonotype has a count of ten or more. V gene TRBV7-9 combines with J gene TRBJ2-1, with TRBD2 matching over 7 bases. The CDR3 runs 15 residues. Germline V CDR1 and CDR2: SEHNR, FQNEAQ (reference sequence). V lost 8 bases and J lost 11; bases outside the gene matches: 18. The CDR3 reads CASGPSGYTMRKQFF. CDR3 bases: TGTGCCAGCGGTCCTAGCGGCTATACAATGAGGAAGCAGTTCTTC.

The chain carries TRBV4-3 and TRBJ2-1, with 11 bases identical to TRBD2. The ends lost 11 bases at V and 4 bases at J; junction bases unmatched: 10. Germline loops: CDR1 LGHNA, CDR2 YSLEER. The CDR3 has 15 amino acids. CDR3 coding DNA: TGCGCCGGTAGCGGGAGGGCCGGGAGTTACAATGAGCAGTTCTTC. As protein: CAGSGRAGSYNEQFF.

There are a few counts of this clonotype. This sequence joins TRBV18 and TRBJ2-3; weak D call: TRBD1 (5 bases). Germline CDR1 reads KGHSH; CDR2 reads LQKENI. The V gene lost 1 base and the J gene lost 0 bases, with 14 bases spanning the gap. This CDR3 has 17 amino acids. The CDR3 sequence: CASSPRPDTKSTDTQYF. As DNA, the CDR3 is TGTGCCAGCTCACCACGTCCGGACACAAAAAGCACAGATACGCAGTATTTT. The full variable domain, completed using reference TRBV18 and TRBJ2-3, is NAGVMQNPRHLVRRRGQEARLRCSPMKGHSHVYWYRQLPEEGLKFMVYLQKENIIDESGMPKERFSAEFPKEGPSILRIQQVVRGDSAAYFCASSPRPDTKSTDTQYFGPGTRLTVL.

This clonotype was found many times. The J gene is TRBJ1-5, the V gene TRBV12-3 or TRBV12-4; D gene uncertain. Trimming pared 6 bases from V and 0 bases from J, leaving 15 bases between. The CDR3 has 16 amino acids. The CDR3 is CASSTSRRVSNQPQHF. In DNA, the CDR3 is TGTGCCAGCAGCACTAGCCGGCGGGTTAGCAATCAGCCCCAGCATTTT.